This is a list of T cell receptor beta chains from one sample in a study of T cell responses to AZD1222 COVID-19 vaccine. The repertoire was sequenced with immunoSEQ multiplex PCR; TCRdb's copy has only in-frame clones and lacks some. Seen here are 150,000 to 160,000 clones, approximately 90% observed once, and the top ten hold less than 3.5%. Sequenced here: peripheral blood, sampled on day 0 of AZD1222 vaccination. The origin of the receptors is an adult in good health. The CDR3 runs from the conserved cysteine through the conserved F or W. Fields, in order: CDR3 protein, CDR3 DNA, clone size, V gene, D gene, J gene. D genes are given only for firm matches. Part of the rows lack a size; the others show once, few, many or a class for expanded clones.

CASSLVMGSYNEQFF	TGTGCCAGCAGCTTAGTTATGGGCTCCTACAATGAGCAGTTCTTC	NA	TRBV11-2	NA	TRBJ2-1
CASSDPPMNTEAFF	TGTGCCAGCAGTGACCCCCCCATGAACACTGAAGCTTTCTTT	NA	TRBV25-1	NA	TRBJ1-1
CASSLGSTSPLHF	TGTGCCAGCAGCTTGGGTAGCACTTCACCCCTCCACTTT	NA	TRBV7-9	NA	TRBJ1-6
CASRGGGRNEQFF	TGTGCCAGCAGGGGTGGGGGGAGGAATGAGCAGTTCTTC	few	TRBV28	NA	TRBJ2-1
CASSLGGRGGNTIYF	TGTGCCAGCAGCTTAGGAGGACGTGGGGGAAACACCATATATTTT	once	TRBV7-2	NA	TRBJ1-3
CASSPTGPYNEQFF	TGTGCCAGTAGTCCCACAGGTCCCTACAATGAGCAGTTCTTC	NA	TRBV19	NA	TRBJ2-1
CASSFLVRGNEQFF	TGTGCCAGCAGTTTTTTGGTAAGGGGCAATGAGCAGTTCTTC	NA	TRBV27	NA	TRBJ2-1
CASSEILGQPQHF	TGTGCCAGCTCAGAAATTTTGGGGCAGCCCCAGCATTTT	NA	TRBV18	NA	TRBJ1-5
CASSEAPGDYNSPLHF	TGTGCCAGCAGTGAAGCGCCAGGGGACTATAATTCACCCCTCCACTTT	once	TRBV2	NA	TRBJ1-6
CASSLGWGRNSPLHF	TGTGCCAGCAGCTTAGGCTGGGGTCGGAATTCACCCCTCCACTTT	NA	TRBV13	NA	TRBJ1-6
CASSLTPGEYNEQFF	TGTGCCAGCAGCTTAACGCCAGGGGAGTACAATGAGCAGTTCTTC	NA	TRBV7-3	NA	TRBJ2-1
CASSSGTGGVIYEQYF	TGTGCCAGCAGCTCTGGGACAGGGGGCGTAATCTACGAGCAGTACTTC	once	TRBV5-4	TRBD1	TRBJ2-7
CASSRLPQGISPYEQYF	TGTGCCAGCAGCCGCCTACCTCAGGGGATAAGCCCGTACGAGCAGTACTTC	NA	TRBV6-2/TRBV6-3	NA	TRBJ2-7
CASTLTPNTEAFF	TGTGCCAGCACCTTGACCCCGAACACTGAAGCTTTCTTT	NA	TRBV6-5	NA	TRBJ1-1
CASSERYEQYF	TGTGCCAGCAGTGAAAGATACGAGCAGTACTTC	NA	TRBV25-1	NA	TRBJ2-7
CSARGSLVPFF	TGCAGTGCTAGAGGGTCACTAGTTCCGTTCTTC	NA	TRBV20-1	NA	TRBJ2-1
CAISDTGGYNEQFF	TGTGCCATCAGTGATACAGGAGGATACAATGAGCAGTTCTTC	few	TRBV10-3	NA	TRBJ2-1
CASSFLFGPGQGARGANVLTF	TGTGCCAGCAGCTTCCTCTTTGGACCGGGACAGGGGGCGCGCGGGGCCAACGTCCTGACTTTC	NA	TRBV7-8	TRBD1	TRBJ2-6
CASSPAGTGSSYNSPLHF	TGTGCCAGCAGCCCCGCCGGGACAGGGAGCTCCTATAATTCACCCCTCCACTTT	NA	TRBV11-2	TRBD1	TRBJ1-6
CASSLLGGSNEQFF	TGTGCCAGCAGCTTATTGGGGGGGAGCAATGAGCAGTTCTTC	NA	TRBV13	TRBD2	TRBJ2-1
CASSVVGSNTGELFF	TGTGCCAGCAGCGTAGTGGGCTCAAACACCGGGGAGCTGTTTTTT	NA	TRBV9	NA	TRBJ2-2
CASSVRRGEGSPLHF	TGTGCCAGCAGCGTCCGGCGGGGGGAAGGATCACCCCTCCACTTT	NA	TRBV3-1/TRBV3-2	NA	TRBJ1-6
CASTRLSGANVLTF	TGTGCCAGCACACGCCTCTCTGGGGCCAACGTCCTGACTTTC	NA	TRBV6-5	NA	TRBJ2-6
CASSMGHSGGLESTDTQYF	TGTGCCAGTAGTATGGGCCACAGCGGGGGTCTCGAGAGCACAGATACGCAGTATTTT	NA	TRBV19	TRBD2	TRBJ2-3
CASSPWGQQETQYF	TGCGCCAGCAGCCCCTGGGGACAGCAAGAGACCCAGTACTTC	NA	TRBV5-1	TRBD1	TRBJ2-5
CASRLSGGGTGELFF	TGTGCCAGCAGACTCAGCGGGGGGGGCACCGGGGAGCTGTTTTTT	NA	TRBV7-2	TRBD2	TRBJ2-2
CASGLAGGYEQYF	TGTGCCAGCGGACTAGCGGGGGGTTACGAGCAGTACTTC	once	TRBV6-5	TRBD2	TRBJ2-7
CASSYYTGELFF	TGTGCCAGCAGCTACTACACCGGGGAGCTGTTTTTT	NA	TRBV5-4	NA	TRBJ2-2
CASSLAPGQGLYEQYF	TGTGCCAGCAGTTTGGCCCCGGGACAGGGCCTCTACGAGCAGTACTTC	NA	TRBV27	TRBD1	TRBJ2-7
CASSQGGGSGETQYF	TGTGCCAGCAGCCAAGGGGGAGGGTCAGGAGAGACCCAGTACTTC	NA	TRBV3-1/TRBV3-2	TRBD2	TRBJ2-5
CASSPGQGYEQYF	TGTGCCAGCAGCCCGGGACAGGGATACGAGCAGTACTTC	NA	TRBV12-3/TRBV12-4	TRBD1	TRBJ2-7
CASSTQQGAASNQPQHF	TGTGCCAGCAGCACTCAACAGGGGGCCGCTAGCAATCAGCCCCAGCATTTT	NA	TRBV7-2	TRBD1	TRBJ1-5
CASSLEGGLGYEQYF	TGCGCCAGCAGCTTGGAAGGGGGGCTCGGGTACGAGCAGTACTTC	NA	TRBV5-1	NA	TRBJ2-7
CATSRGTLGDTQYF	TGTGCCACCAGCAGAGGAACTTTGGGAGATACGCAGTATTTT	NA	TRBV15	NA	TRBJ2-3
CASSVGQGAHYGYTF	TGTGCCAGCAGCGTAGGACAGGGGGCTCACTATGGCTACACCTTC	NA	TRBV9	TRBD1	TRBJ1-2
CASSFGTSGVYNEQFF	TGTGCCAGCAGCTTCGGGACTAGCGGGGTCTACAATGAGCAGTTCTTC	few	TRBV11-2	TRBD2	TRBJ2-1
CASSLGRVSNEQFF	TGTGCCAGCAGTTTAGGCAGGGTTAGCAATGAGCAGTTCTTC	NA	TRBV28	NA	TRBJ2-1
CASSYDRAGNTIYF	TGTGCCAGCAGTTACGACAGGGCTGGAAACACCATATATTTT	NA	TRBV6-5	TRBD1	TRBJ1-3
CSVGGRGGNTEAFF	TGCAGCGTTGGGGGTCGAGGAGGGAACACTGAAGCTTTCTTT	once	TRBV29-1	NA	TRBJ1-1